This T cell receptor (beta chain) was obtained from a study of regulatory T cells in long-lasting Graves disease. Specified time point: persistent/refractory GD, antithyroid drugs over 5 years with positive TRAb. The TCR library was made from RNA extracted from PBMCs. Through Arm-PCR of CDR3 regions and iRepertoire HTBI primers, TCR beta libraries were built. TCRdb reprocessed the multiplex PCR reads via MiXCR and lists one record per CDR3 protein. The table includes over 650,000 distinct CDR3 sequences, 25% to 35% detected once. Germline V gives CDR1 SGHRS, CDR2 YFSETQ. The CDR3 extends over 15 amino acids. V dropped 4 bases and J dropped 3 bases, with 16 bases sitting between them.

The sequences come from peripheral blood mononuclear cells (PBMCs), collected when the disease was refractory, from a patient treated with antithyroid drugs. The chain has TRBV5-1 and TRBJ1-1, with D perhaps TRBD1 (6 bases). The source is a female donor with Graves disease. CDR3 coding DNA: TGCGCCAGCAGCCGCTATGGACAGTGGGACACTGAAGCTTTCTTT. It yields the protein CASSRYGQWDTEAFF.